The rows below give T cell receptor beta chains drawn from one sample of a study of early T cells in non-severe SARS-CoV-2 infection. TCRdb reprocessed the 5' RACE reads with MiXCR, giving one entry per CDR3 protein. The data contain about 45,000 distinct CDR3 sequences, around 10% of them singletons. The specimen sequenced was whole blood. The receptors shown here come from an adult who was a healthcare worker with PCR-confirmed SARS-CoV-2 infection or an uninfected control (not recorded which). Both conserved end residues are part of each CDR3. A D gene is named only where the DNA matches it firmly. The size of a clone is reported for some rows only, either as once, few or many, or as a class for expanded clones.

V: TRBV4-2; D: .; J: TRBJ2-3; size: .; DNA: TGTGCCAGCAGCCAAGAGGGGCGGGCCACAGATACGCAGTATTTT; CDR3: CASSQEGRATDTQYF
V: TRBV19; D: .; J: TRBJ2-3; size: .; DNA: TGTGCCAGTAGTCCGCAGACAGCCACAGATACGCAGTATTTT; CDR3: CASSPQTATDTQYF
V: TRBV29-1; D: .; J: TRBJ2-5; size: few; DNA: TGCAGCGGGCGCCCAGATGGCGGGGAGACCCAGTACTTC; CDR3: CSGRPDGGETQYF
V: TRBV27; D: .; J: TRBJ2-7; size: few; DNA: TGTGCCAGCAGTCCCAGGACCGAAAGCTACGAGCAGTACTTC; CDR3: CASSPRTESYEQYF
V: TRBV28; D: TRBD1; J: TRBJ2-1; size: few; DNA: TGTGCCAGCAGTTTATTCGCAGGGACAGGGAGTGAGCAGTTCTTC; CDR3: CASSLFAGTGSEQFF
V: TRBV20-1; D: .; J: TRBJ2-2; size: many; DNA: TGCAGTGCTAGTAACCTAGCGACCGGGGAGCTGTTTTTT; CDR3: CSASNLATGELFF
V: TRBV29-1; D: .; J: TRBJ2-1; size: many; DNA: TGCAGCGTTGAAGGTCGGGGCGGCCTAAATGAGCAGTTCTTC; CDR3: CSVEGRGGLNEQFF
V: TRBV4-1; D: .; J: TRBJ2-1; size: many; DNA: TGCGCCAGCAGCCATAATACAGGACACAATGAGCAGTTCTTC; CDR3: CASSHNTGHNEQFF
V: TRBV20-1; D: .; J: TRBJ2-7; size: many; DNA: TGCAGTGCTAGAGATTTTCAGACGCAGTACTTC; CDR3: CSARDFQTQYF
V: TRBV25-1; D: TRBD2; J: TRBJ2-7; size: few; DNA: TGTGCCAGCACCGGGGGGGGCGCTCTAAAAACCCCCTACGAGCAGTACTTC; CDR3: CASTGGGALKTPYEQYF
V: TRBV5-4; D: TRBD1; J: TRBJ1-1; size: many; DNA: TGTGCCAGCAGCGCACGACAGGGGCGAAACACTGAAGCTTTCTTT; CDR3: CASSARQGRNTEAFF
V: TRBV14; D: TRBD1; J: TRBJ2-7; size: .; DNA: TGTGCCAGCAGCCACGGACAGGGAAGGTCCTACGAGCAGTACTTC; CDR3: CASSHGQGRSYEQYF
V: TRBV12-3/TRBV12-4; D: .; J: TRBJ2-7; size: .; DNA: TGTGCCAGCAGTTTTGGCAGCCTTAGTGAGCAGTACTTC; CDR3: CASSFGSLSEQYF
V: TRBV21-1; D: .; J: TRBJ1-2; size: many; DNA: TGTGCCAGCAGCAACCGGGACAGGGGGTTTTTTGGCTACACCTTC; CDR3: CASSNRDRGFFGYTF
V: TRBV13; D: TRBD2; J: TRBJ2-1; size: .; DNA: TGTGCCAGCAGCTTATTGACTAGCGGGAGTGCCTACAATGAGCAGTTCTTC; CDR3: CASSLLTSGSAYNEQFF
V: TRBV19; D: .; J: TRBJ2-3; size: many; DNA: TGTGCCAGTAGTATAGAGGGCACAGATACGCAGTATTTT; CDR3: CASSIEGTDTQYF
V: TRBV20-1; D: TRBD2; J: TRBJ2-1; size: few; DNA: TGCAGTGCGTACCGCGCGGAGCGGGGGTCGGATGAGCAGTTCTTC; CDR3: CSAYRAERGSDEQFF
V: TRBV7-2; D: .; J: TRBJ2-1; size: .; DNA: TGTGCCAGCAGCTCCCCGACTAGGAGAGAGCAGTTCTTC; CDR3: CASSSPTRREQFF
V: TRBV4-3; D: TRBD2; J: TRBJ2-1; size: many; DNA: TGCGCCAGCAGCCAAAGCACCCGACTAGCGGGGAACAATGAGCAGTTCTTC; CDR3: CASSQSTRLAGNNEQFF
V: TRBV29-1; D: .; J: TRBJ2-5; size: many; DNA: TGCAGCGTTGTCAGCGCTCAAGAGACCCAGTACTTC; CDR3: CSVVSAQETQYF
V: TRBV20-1; D: .; J: TRBJ1-1; size: few; DNA: TGCAGTGCTAGAGATGCGGTAGGGAACACTGAAGCTTTCTTT; CDR3: CSARDAVGNTEAFF
V: TRBV28; D: .; J: TRBJ1-2; size: few; DNA: TGTGCCAGCAGTTCTCCCCCGACCGGCTACACCTTC; CDR3: CASSSPPTGYTF
V: TRBV3-1; D: .; J: TRBJ2-5; size: many; DNA: TGTGCCAGCAGCCAATCAGCGGTCCGGAGAGAGACCCAGTACTTC; CDR3: CASSQSAVRRETQYF
V: TRBV20-1; D: .; J: TRBJ1-6; size: many; DNA: TGCAGTGCTAGAGATGCCCGGGAACCCCACTCTAATTCACCCCTCCACTTT; CDR3: CSARDAREPHSNSPLHF
V: TRBV14; D: .; J: TRBJ1-2; size: .; DNA: TGTGCCAGCAGCCTTCGCGGGGGCGGAACATGCACCTTC; CDR3: CASSLRGGGTCTF
V: TRBV2; D: .; J: TRBJ2-3; size: few; DNA: TGTGCCAGCAGTGTTTGGAGCGGTCTCACAGATACGCAGTATTTT; CDR3: CASSVWSGLTDTQYF
V: TRBV5-1; D: .; J: TRBJ2-7; size: many; DNA: TGCGCCAGCAGCTTGGCGTTAGGGTACGAGCAGTACTTC; CDR3: CASSLALGYEQYF
V: TRBV3-1; D: TRBD2; J: TRBJ2-1; size: .; DNA: TGTGCCAGCACCTCGACCCCGCTTAGCGGGAGAGGGGCCAATGAGCAGTTCTTC; CDR3: CASTSTPLSGRGANEQFF
V: TRBV28; D: TRBD2; J: TRBJ2-5; size: few; DNA: TGTGCCAGCAGTTCCTACCCTAGCGGGAGCCAAGAGACCCAGTACTTC; CDR3: CASSSYPSGSQETQYF
V: TRBV20-1; D: TRBD2; J: TRBJ2-3; size: many; DNA: TGCAGTGCTAGAGTGGTAGCGGGAGGGCCAGATACGCAGTATTTT; CDR3: CSARVVAGGPDTQYF
V: TRBV6-1; D: TRBD1; J: TRBJ2-1; size: many; DNA: TGTGCCAGCAGTGAACCGGGACAGAGGTACAATGAGCAGTTCTTC; CDR3: CASSEPGQRYNEQFF
V: TRBV7-2; D: TRBD1; J: TRBJ2-6; size: many; DNA: TGTGCCACCCCTTTGATCAGGGACAGGGTTTTTGGGGCCAACGTCCTGACTTTC; CDR3: CATPLIRDRVFGANVLTF
V: TRBV21-1; D: .; J: TRBJ2-7; size: many; DNA: TGTGCCAGCAGCCGGAGGTCGGGGCCCTACGAGCAGTACTTC; CDR3: CASSRRSGPYEQYF
V: TRBV4-3; D: TRBD1; J: TRBJ1-6; size: many; DNA: TGCGCCAGCGCCCGGGACAGACATAATTCACCCCTCCACTTT; CDR3: CASARDRHNSPLHF
V: TRBV4-1; D: .; J: TRBJ1-6; size: many; DNA: TGCGCCAGCAGCCAAGATCGGGCCAGGGCAGTCATTAATTCACCCCTCCACTTT; CDR3: CASSQDRARAVINSPLHF
V: TRBV4-2; D: .; J: TRBJ1-3; size: .; DNA: TGTGCCAGCAGCCAAACGACTTCCTCTGGAAACACCATATATTTT; CDR3: CASSQTTSSGNTIYF
V: TRBV11-3; D: TRBD2; J: TRBJ2-2; size: many; DNA: TGTGCCAGCAGCAACCAACTAGCGGGAGCGAACACCGGGGAGCTGTTTTTT; CDR3: CASSNQLAGANTGELFF
V: TRBV14; D: .; J: TRBJ2-7; size: .; DNA: TGTGCCAGCAGCCAAGGCCCTGAAGGGTCGTACGAGCAGTACTTC; CDR3: CASSQGPEGSYEQYF
V: TRBV5-5; D: TRBD2; J: TRBJ2-1; size: few; DNA: TGTGCCAGCAGCTCGGGACTAGCGGGACTCGGCAATGAGCAGTTCTTC; CDR3: CASSSGLAGLGNEQFF
V: TRBV28; D: .; J: TRBJ2-5; size: many; DNA: TGTGCCAGCAGTTATCCGGCGGCACAAGAGACCCAGTACTTC; CDR3: CASSYPAAQETQYF
V: TRBV20-1; D: .; J: TRBJ1-1; size: many; DNA: TGCAGTGCACCATCCGGGACAAACACTGAAGCTTTCTTT; CDR3: CSAPSGTNTEAFF
V: TRBV20-1; D: TRBD2; J: TRBJ2-1; size: few; DNA: TGCAGTGCTAGAGGCCTAGCGGGAGTTGTCAATGAGCAGTTCTTC; CDR3: CSARGLAGVVNEQFF
V: TRBV3-1; D: TRBD1; J: TRBJ1-3; size: many; DNA: TGTGCCAGCAGCCAAGAATTCTCAGGGACAGGGGATAACACCATATATTTT; CDR3: CASSQEFSGTGDNTIYF
V: TRBV5-1; D: .; J: TRBJ2-7; size: many; DNA: TGCGCCAGCAGCTTGGCCGGGGGCCACTACGAGCAGTACTTC; CDR3: CASSLAGGHYEQYF
V: TRBV6-2/TRBV6-3; D: .; J: TRBJ1-5; size: many; DNA: TGTGCCAGCAGTTATTATCAGGACAGACGAAGCAATCAGCCCCAGCATTTT; CDR3: CASSYYQDRRSNQPQHF
V: TRBV29-1; D: TRBD1; J: TRBJ2-5; size: few; DNA: TGCAGCGTTCAGGGGACAGGGGTGGGGGAGACCCAGTACTTC; CDR3: CSVQGTGVGETQYF
V: TRBV10-3; D: TRBD2; J: TRBJ2-1; size: few; DNA: TGTGCCATCAGTGGTGGACTAGCGGGAGGTGAGCAGTTCTTC; CDR3: CAISGGLAGGEQFF
V: TRBV27; D: TRBD2; J: TRBJ2-3; size: many; DNA: TGTGCCAGCAGAAGCGGGGAGGGCCGAGCAGATACGCAGTATTTT; CDR3: CASRSGEGRADTQYF
V: TRBV4-1; D: TRBD1; J: TRBJ2-7; size: many; DNA: TGCGCCAGCAGCCCCCTTGACAGGGACGAGCAGTACTTC; CDR3: CASSPLDRDEQYF
V: TRBV6-4; D: TRBD1; J: TRBJ2-1; size: many; DNA: TGTGCCAGCAGTGTTCTGGCCGGGACAGGTCTCAATGAGCAGTTCTTC; CDR3: CASSVLAGTGLNEQFF
V: TRBV20-1; D: .; J: TRBJ1-4; size: many; DNA: TGCAGTGCTAGAGACCATAATGAAAAACTGTTTTTT; CDR3: CSARDHNEKLFF
V: TRBV7-2; D: .; J: TRBJ1-2; size: many; DNA: TGTGCCAGCAGCTTAGTAGAATCGGGGGGCGTATTAAAAGATTTC; CDR3: CASSLVESGGVLKDF
V: TRBV11-2; D: TRBD2; J: TRBJ2-3; size: many; DNA: TGTGCCAGCAGCCCTTGGACTAGCGTGGGAGATACGCAGTATTTT; CDR3: CASSPWTSVGDTQYF
V: TRBV20-1; D: TRBD2; J: TRBJ2-7; size: few; DNA: TGCAGTGCTAGAGATTTAGGGACTAGCTTTCAGGACGAGCAGTACTTC; CDR3: CSARDLGTSFQDEQYF
V: TRBV3-1; D: .; J: TRBJ1-1; size: few; DNA: TGTGCCAGCAGCCAGTCTGGGGGGGTGTTGGCTTTCTTT; CDR3: CASSQSGGVLAFF